This T cell receptor beta chain was recovered during a study of blood T cell repertoires in COVID-19. As processed by the authors: Researchers report that nucleated cell counts were estimated from reference gene primer amplification. Sequenced by immunoSEQ multiplex PCR; TCRdb stores in-frame clones only, minus some. V, J and clone size are those of that table, while D and trimming were read from the DNA. The sample has 45,000 to 55,000 clones; over 70% are singletons. The CDR3 length is 14 residues. Per the germline V gene, CDR1 is KGHSH and CDR2 is LQKENI. V shed 6 bases and J shed 2 bases, with 14 bases lying between them.

Sequencing used peripheral blood. The receptor was derived from a human donor with active or convalescent COVID-19. The donor label of this sample is uncertain. J is TRBJ2-7 and V is TRBV18; D is possibly TRBD2 (6 bases). The CDR3: CASSSGGRAYEQYF. As DNA, the CDR3 is TGTGCCAGCTCCTCAGGAGGGCGGGCCTACGAGCAGTACTTC.